This T cell receptor beta chain was sequenced for a study of T-cell memory formation after mild COVID-19. Overall study findings and caveats: Detection of some responders pre-infection suggested pre-existing cross-reactive memory T cells participated. Clones that contracted from day 15 to 85 were balanced CD4/CD8, while later expanders leaned CD4+. The study found contracting CD4+ clones mainly in CM and EM and contracting CD8+ clones in EMRA.

Constant-segment primers and 5'RACE yielded cDNA libraries for TCR alpha and TCR beta, each carrying sample barcodes and UMIs. TCRdb redid the calling of the 5' RACE reads with MiXCR, one entry per CDR3 protein. The sample contains around 130,000 distinct CDR3 sequences, 11% to 15% of which appear only once. This clonotype has a handful of counts. Its antigen remains unidentified. The source of this sequence is an adult woman who had mild COVID-19 (a few samples of this study predate the infection). Cell type and time point are not known. The sample taken for sequencing was PBMCs or a T cell subset sorted from them (not recorded which).

Here the CDR3 DNA reads TGTGCCAGCAGCCCCTTGGGACAGTCCTATGGCTACACCTTC. Translating gives CASSPLGQSYGYTF. This chain joins TRBV27 and TRBJ1-2; 7 bases line up with TRBD1. CDR3 length: 14 amino acids. Germline CDR1 reads MNHEY; CDR2 reads SMNVEV (reference sequence). The ends lost 6 bases at V and 4 bases at J; junction bases unmatched: 8.